This record looks at one T cell receptor beta chain sequence and its context. Germline CDR1 SGHDT, CDR2 YYEEEE. The CDR3 totals 16 residues. J gave up 5 bases and V 3 bases, and 11 bases lay outside the gene matches. One entry per CDR3 protein, called by TCRdb with MiXCR from the 5' RACE reads. The sample consists of some 62,000 distinct CDR3 sequences, less than 10% of them appearing once. This specimen comes from a study of early T cells in non-severe SARS-CoV-2 infection. This chain connects TRBV5-6 to TRBJ1-3, with TRBD1 identical over 7 bases. Material for sequencing was whole blood. The TCR sequence derives from an adult who was a healthcare worker with PCR-confirmed SARS-CoV-2 infection or an uninfected control (not recorded which). The CDR3 DNA reads TGTGCCAGCAGCTCAACAGGGGAAATCAAGAGAAACACCATATATTTT. As protein: CASSSTGEIKRNTIYF.